Shown below are 20 T cell receptor beta chains from a single sample sequenced in a study of T cell responses to AZD1222 COVID-19 vaccine (dated by TCRdb to about 2021). The sample's time point label is to be understood as: about 28 days (+/-7) after the second vaccine dose. To prepare the library, the immunoSEQ multiplex PCR assay was applied. In TCRdb, the immuneACCESS table is reduced to in-frame sequences with V and J assigned. These tables do not hold every clone; where another copy was compared, an unresolved V gene accounts for under half, and the others remain unexplained. The sample yields 100,000 to 130,000 clones; 80% to 95% were counted once. The ten largest clones capture 6.2% of the sample. The specimen was peripheral blood, collected 28 days after the second AZD1222 dose. All receptors derive from an adult who received the AZD1222 COVID-19 vaccine.

V is TRBV9 and J is TRBJ1-1, with a possible D match to TRBD1 (5 bases). The CDR3 runs to 14 residues. V was cut by 4 bases and J by 4 bases, with 14 bases left in between. Germline-derived CDR1 and CDR2 are SGDLS and YYNGEE. CDR3 nucleotide sequence: TGTGCCAGCAGCCTCCCGGGGGGGGGCACTGAAGCTTTCTTT. The encoded protein is CASSLPGGGTEAFF.

In its sample, this clone was seen once. The chain employs TRBV27 and TRBJ1-5, with D tentatively TRBD1 (5 bases). This CDR3 region has 17 residues. Germline-derived CDR1 and CDR2 are MNHEY and SMNVEV (reference sequence). V lost 5 bases and J 4 bases, leaving 21 bases between the germline ends. For the CDR3, the DNA is TGTGCCAGCAGTCTGGGCGGGGGTTTGGGCGAAAATCAGCCCCAGCATTTT. Residues: CASSLGGGLGENQPQHF.

This sequence joins TRBV2 and TRBJ2-7; D perhaps matches TRBD1 (6 bases). V lost 2 bases to trimming and J lost 2 bases, with 10 bases between them. The CDR3 covers 14 residues. Germline V CDR1 and CDR2: SNHLY, FYNNEI. CDR3 amino acids: CASSEWQGPYEQYF. CDR3 DNA: TGTGCCAGCAGTGAATGGCAGGGGCCCTACGAGCAGTACTTC.

The rearrangement joins TRBV29-1 to TRBJ2-5; D remains ambiguous. V was pared by 2 bases and J by 5 bases, with 9 bases between. Germline V lookup: CDR1 SQVTM, CDR2 ANQGSEA. The CDR3 loop spans 12 amino acids. The DNA of the CDR3 is TGCAGCGTTGAACGCACCTCCGAGACCCAGTACTTC. Its protein is CSVERTSETQYF.

This chain connects TRBV28 to TRBJ2-7; D gene uncertain. The V and J ends lost 5 bases and 6 bases respectively, with 17 bases between them. The germline gives CDR1 MDHEN, CDR2 SYDVKM. The CDR3 runs 14 residues. CDR3 sequence: CASSLPAPRLEQYF. CDR3 nucleotides: TGTGCCAGCAGTCTCCCGGCCCCCCGCCTCGAGCAGTACTTC.

The gene calls are TRBV6-5 and TRBJ2-7; no clear D gene. The germline V gene encodes CDR1 MNHEY and CDR2 SVGAGI. The CDR3 has 13 amino acids. V was clipped by 4 bases and J by 7 bases, with 14 bases between them. This chain's CDR3 is CASSSWPDREQYF. Here the CDR3 DNA reads TGTGCCAGCAGTTCCTGGCCCGATAGAGAGCAGTACTTC.

This chain links TRBV12-5 with TRBJ1-5; 10 nucleotides line up with TRBD1. The CDR3 spans 16 residues. V trimming: 4 bases; J trimming: 10 bases; junction bases outside the gene matches: 13. The germline gives CDR1 LGHNT, CDR2 FRNRAP. CDR3 DNA sequence: TGTGCTAGTGGTTCCGGACAGGGGGGAATAATTCGTCCCCAGCATTTT. Encoded protein: CASGSGQGGIIRPQHF.

The genes are TRBV6-5 and TRBJ1-1, with 7 bases aligning to TRBD1. Per the germline V gene, CDR1 is MNHEY and CDR2 is SVGAGI. This CDR3 is 15 amino acids long. J was trimmed by 5 bases and V by 8 bases; bases with no gene match: 14. CDR3 residues: CASGQDRVGGTEAFF. DNA of the CDR3: TGTGCCAGCGGCCAAGACAGGGTGGGTGGAACTGAAGCTTTCTTT.

This clone was counted once. The chain carries TRBV5-6 and TRBJ1-2; TRBD1 might be the D (6 bases). The V gene's germline CDR1 is SGHDT and CDR2 YYEEEE. V lost 0 bases to trimming and J lost 8 bases, with 17 bases between them. CDR3 length: 15 amino acids. CDR3 DNA: TGTGCCAGCAGCTTGGCCGAGGGGGGGATCTCAGGCTACACCTTC. Translating it yields CASSLAEGGISGYTF.

J is TRBJ2-2 and V is TRBV11-3; possible D gene TRBD2, 6 bases. The V and J ends lost 1 base and 1 base respectively, with 10 bases between them. Germline CDR1 SGHNT, CDR2 YENEEA. The CDR3 has 16 amino acids. The CDR3 protein is CASSLGGSGNTGELFF. CDR3 nucleotide sequence: TGTGCCAGCAGCTTAGGCGGTAGCGGGAACACCGGGGAGCTGTTTTTT.

The V and J genes are TRBV5-1 and TRBJ2-1, with 8 positions matching TRBD2. The CDR3 covers 15 residues. Germline V gives CDR1 SGHRS, CDR2 YFSETQ. Unmatched junction bases numbered 8, after V lost 4 bases and J lost 5 bases. The CDR3 reads CASSDGVAGNNEQFF. The CDR3 DNA sequence: TGCGCCAGCAGCGATGGAGTAGCGGGAAACAATGAGCAGTTCTTC. Full variable domain (missing parts from reference TRBV5-1 and TRBJ2-1): KAGVTQTPRYLIKTRGQQVTLSCSPISGHRSVSWYQQTPGQGLQFLFEYFSETQRNKGNFPGRFSGRQFSNSRSEMNVSTLELGDSALYLCASSDGVAGNNEQFFGPGTRLTVL.

In this sample, this clone turned up once. The V call is TRBV9, the J call TRBJ1-4; D is perhaps TRBD1 (6 bases). Trimming took 3 bases from V and 0 from J, leaving 9 bases between them. This CDR3 is 15 amino acids long. Germline CDR1 is SGDLS and CDR2 is YYNGEE. The CDR3 reads CASSEEGATNEKLFF. The CDR3 region has the DNA TGTGCCAGCAGCGAGGAGGGGGCAACTAATGAAAAACTGTTTTTT.

This clone was seen only a few times. V usage is TRBV27 and J usage is TRBJ1-2; unclear D gene. Germline V lookup: CDR1 MNHEY, CDR2 SMNVEV (reference sequence). The CDR3 is 15 amino acids. The ends were cut back, 5 bases at V and 0 bases at J, with 13 bases in the middle. The CDR3 loop reads CASSIRHPANYGYTF. The CDR3 DNA sequence: TGTGCCAGCAGTATCCGACACCCAGCTAACTATGGCTACACCTTC.

The gene calls are TRBV19 and TRBJ1-2, with D unresolved. The germline CDR1 and CDR2 sequences are LNHDA and SQIVND (reference sequence). The V end was cut by 4 bases, the J end by 0 bases, with 12 bases between. The length of the CDR3 is 15 residues. CDR3 coding DNA: TGTGCCAGTAGTAGAAGGTCAGCCTCTAACTATGGCTACACCTTC. Protein: CASSRRSASNYGYTF. The complete variable domain, with remaining parts taken from reference TRBV19 and TRBJ1-2, reads DGGITQSPKYLFRKEGQNVTLSCEQNLNHDAMYWYRQDPGQGLRLIYYSQIVNDFQKGDIAEGYSVSREKKESFPLTVTSAQKNPTAFYLCASSRRSASNYGYTFGSGTRLTVV.

The chain is built from TRBV19 and TRBJ2-7; D is unresolved. The ends were cut back, 4 bases at V and 5 bases at J, with 21 bases in the middle. In germline, CDR1 is LNHDA, CDR2 SQIVND (reference sequence). The CDR3 consists of 16 residues. CDR3 residues: CASSRPGANSLNEQYF. The DNA for the CDR3 is TGTGCCAGTAGTAGACCCGGAGCGAATTCCCTAAACGAGCAGTACTTC.

V is TRBV18 and J is TRBJ2-1; perhaps TRBD1 as D (6 bases). The CDR3 has 15 residues. V was shortened by 3 bases and J by 0 bases, with 9 bases between the two germline ends. Germline V gene lookup returns CDR1 KGHSH and CDR2 LQKENI. The CDR3 spells CASSPRGLSYNEQFF. The CDR3 region has the DNA TGTGCCAGCTCACCCAGGGGTCTCTCCTACAATGAGCAGTTCTTC.

The chain links TRBV12-5 to TRBJ2-1; D is undetermined. Trimming took 2 bases from V and 7 from J, leaving 9 bases between them. Germline CDR1 LGHNT, CDR2 FRNRAP. The CDR3 runs to 13 residues. This chain's CDR3 is CASGLFDLNEQFF. CDR3 DNA sequence: TGTGCTAGTGGTTTGTTCGACCTGAATGAGCAGTTCTTC.

The rearrangement joins TRBV11-2 to TRBJ2-7; no firm D call. Trimming shortened V by 5 bases and J by 6 bases, and 17 bases separated the two germline ends. Germline loops: CDR1 SGHAT, CDR2 FQNNGV. CDR3 size: 14 residues. CDR3 sequence: CASSPPGRYPEQYF. In nucleotides, the CDR3 is TGTGCCAGCAGCCCCCCTGGACGCTATCCCGAGCAGTACTTC. The full variable domain, with the rest looked up from reference TRBV11-2 and TRBJ2-7, is EAGVAQSPRYKIIEKRQSVAFWCNPISGHATLYWYQQILGQGPKLLIQFQNNGVVDDSQLPKDRFSAERLKGVDSTLKIQPAKLEDSAVYLCASSPPGRYPEQYFGPGTRLTVT.

CDR3 DNA: TGCGCCAGCAGCCAAGAGAGGGACAAGGAAGCTTTCTTT. Translating it yields CASSQERDKEAFF. The chain employs TRBV4-1 and TRBJ1-1; a possible D gene is TRBD1 (6 bases). Trimming cost V 0 bases and J 8 bases, with 10 bases left between them. Germline CDR1 and CDR2: MGHRA and YSYEKL. The CDR3 covers 13 residues.

The J gene is TRBJ1-1, the V gene TRBV11-2, with D possibly matching TRBD1 (5 bases). V lost 5 bases and J 7 bases, leaving 17 bases between the germline ends. The CDR3 covers 14 residues. Germline CDR1 and CDR2: SGHAT and FQNNGV. CDR3 sequence reads: CASSPWGGRGEAFF. In nucleotides, the CDR3 is TGTGCCAGCAGCCCTTGGGGGGGGAGAGGTGAAGCTTTCTTT.